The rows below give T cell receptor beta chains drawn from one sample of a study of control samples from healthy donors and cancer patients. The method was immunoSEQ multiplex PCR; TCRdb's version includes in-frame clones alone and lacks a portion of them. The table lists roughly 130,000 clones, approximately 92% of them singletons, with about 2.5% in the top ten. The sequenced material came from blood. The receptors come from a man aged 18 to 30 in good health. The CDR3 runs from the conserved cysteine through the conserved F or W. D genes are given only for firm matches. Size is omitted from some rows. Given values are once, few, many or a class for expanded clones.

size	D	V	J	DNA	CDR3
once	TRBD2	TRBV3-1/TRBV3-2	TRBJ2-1	TGTGCCAGCAGCCCTTCTAGCGGGAGGAACGACAATGAGCAGTTCTTC	CASSPSSGRNDNEQFF
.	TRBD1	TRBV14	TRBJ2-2	TGTGCCAGCAGCCGTGGACAGGGCCCAAACACCGGGGAGCTGTTTTTT	CASSRGQGPNTGELFF
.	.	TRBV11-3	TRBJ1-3	TGTGCCAGCAGCCAGGGTTCTGGAAACACCATATATTTT	CASSQGSGNTIYF
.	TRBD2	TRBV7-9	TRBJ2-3	TGTGCCAGCAGCCTGCGTAGCGGGAACACAGATACGCAGTATTTT	CASSLRSGNTDTQYF
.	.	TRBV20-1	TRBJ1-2	TGCAGTGCTAGACAGCCGCCGGGCTACACCTTC	CSARQPPGYTF
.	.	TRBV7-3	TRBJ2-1	TGTGCCAGCAGCTTACGGTCCTACAATGAGCAGTTCTTC	CASSLRSYNEQFF
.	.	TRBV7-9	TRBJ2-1	TGTGCCAGCAGCCCAGCTTTAAGCCCCATTTTCTTC	CASSPALSPIFF
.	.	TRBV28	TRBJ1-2	TGTGCCAGCAGGCCAGACGACGGAGCCTATGGCTACACCTTC	CASRPDDGAYGYTF
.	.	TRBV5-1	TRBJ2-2	TGCGCCAGCAGCTTGACCAGGGTGGGCACCGGGGAGCTGTTTTTT	CASSLTRVGTGELFF
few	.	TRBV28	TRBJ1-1	TGTGCCAGCAGGGAGACAGATTTGAACACTGAAGCTTTCTTT	CASRETDLNTEAFF
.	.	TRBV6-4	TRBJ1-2	TGTGCCAGCAGCCCAGAACAGACTTCCTATGGCTACACCTTC	CASSPEQTSYGYTF
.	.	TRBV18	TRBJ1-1	TGTGCCAGCTCACCACTCGGGGCTGATGAAGCTTTCTTT	CASSPLGADEAFF
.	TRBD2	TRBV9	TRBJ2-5	TGTGCCAGCAGCGTAGGGACTAGCAACCAAGAGACCCAGTACTTC	CASSVGTSNQETQYF
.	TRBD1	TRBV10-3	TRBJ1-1	TGTGCCATCAAAGAATTAGGGACAGGGGCATTTACTGAAGCTTTCTTT	CAIKELGTGAFTEAFF
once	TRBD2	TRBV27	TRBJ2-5	TGTGCCAGCAGTTTATTCGGACTAGCGGGAGGGTTCCGGGAGACCCAGTACTTC	CASSLFGLAGGFRETQYF
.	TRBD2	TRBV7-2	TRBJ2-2	TGTGCCAGCAGCCACGGGACTAGCGGGAGCTGGGGCACCGGGGAGCTGTTTTTT	CASSHGTSGSWGTGELFF
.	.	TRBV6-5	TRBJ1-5	TGTGCCAGCAGTACAGACAGCTATCAGCCCCAGCATTTT	CASSTDSYQPQHF
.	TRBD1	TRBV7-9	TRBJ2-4	TGTGCCAGCAGCCTCGGACAGGGCAGTCCTCAGTACTTC	CASSLGQGSPQYF
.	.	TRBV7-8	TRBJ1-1	TGTGCCAGCAGCTTAGCGGTGGGCACTGAAGCTTTCTTT	CASSLAVGTEAFF
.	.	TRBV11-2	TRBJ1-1	TGTGCCAGCAGCTTTAACAGAGACACTGAAGCTTTCTTT	CASSFNRDTEAFF
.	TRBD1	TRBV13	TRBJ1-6	TGTGCCAGCAGCTCCAAGTCGTCCGGGACAGGGGGCAGACCTACCAAATCACCCCTCCACTTT	CASSSKSSGTGGRPTKSPLHF
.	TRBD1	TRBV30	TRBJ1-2	TGTGCCTGGAGTCCAAGACAGGGCGGCTACACCTTC	CAWSPRQGGYTF
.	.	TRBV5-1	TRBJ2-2	TGCGCCAGCAGCTTTGAAGGAGCCACCGGGGAGCTGTTTTTT	CASSFEGATGELFF
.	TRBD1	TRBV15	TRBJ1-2	TGTGCCACCAGCAGGACAGGGGGCACGGGCTACACCTTC	CATSRTGGTGYTF
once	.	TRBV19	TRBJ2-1	TGTGCCAGTAGTATGGGTGAGCAGTTCTTC	CASSMGEQFF
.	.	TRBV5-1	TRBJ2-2	TGCGCCAGCAGCTTGGGGATCAGGGATGGGACCGGGGAGCTGTTTTTT	CASSLGIRDGTGELFF
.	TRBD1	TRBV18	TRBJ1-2	TGTGCCAGCTCACCAAGTGTAGAACAGGGGAACGGCTACACCTTC	CASSPSVEQGNGYTF
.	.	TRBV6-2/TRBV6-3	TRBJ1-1	TGTGCCAGCAGTGATCCAATGACTGAAGCTTTCTTT	CASSDPMTEAFF
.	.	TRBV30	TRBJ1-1	TGTGCCTCCGCTCACAACCCCAACACTGAAGCTTTCTTT	CASAHNPNTEAFF
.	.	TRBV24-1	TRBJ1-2	TGTGCCACCAGTGATCGAAAAGGGACAGGCTACACCTTC	CATSDRKGTGYTF
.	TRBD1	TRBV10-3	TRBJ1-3	TGTGCCATCAGAAAGACAGGGTCCGGAAACACCATATATTTT	CAIRKTGSGNTIYF
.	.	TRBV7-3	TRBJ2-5	TGTGCCAGCAGCTTAAGGGTTTTTGAGACCCAGTACTTC	CASSLRVFETQYF
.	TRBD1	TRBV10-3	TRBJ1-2	TGTGCCATCAGTGAGTCGCAGGGACAGGGACCCTATGGCTACACCTTC	CAISESQGQGPYGYTF
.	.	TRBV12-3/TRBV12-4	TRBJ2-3	TGTGCCAGCAGTTTAAGACCAGATACGCAGTATTTT	CASSLRPDTQYF
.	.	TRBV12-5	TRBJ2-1	TGTGCTAGTGGTTTGGTACTGGGACCTGCTAACAATGAGCAGTTCTTC	CASGLVLGPANNEQFF
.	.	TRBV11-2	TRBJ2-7	TGTGCCAGCGCACACTACGAGCAGTACTTC	CASAHYEQYF
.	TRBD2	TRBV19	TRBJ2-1	TGTGCCAGTAGTCGTAATACAGGGACCGTGACTAGCGGTTTAAAGAATGAGCAGTTCTTC	CASSRNTGTVTSGLKNEQFF
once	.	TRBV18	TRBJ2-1	TGTGCCAGCTCACCACCCACGTTCTTC	CASSPPTFF
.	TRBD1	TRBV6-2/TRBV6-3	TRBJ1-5	TGTGCCAGCAGTACAGGGGGACTCAATCAGCCCCAGCATTTT	CASSTGGLNQPQHF
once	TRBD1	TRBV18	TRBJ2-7	TGTGCCAGCTCCCTTAGGGACAGGGACTACGAGCAGTACTTC	CASSLRDRDYEQYF
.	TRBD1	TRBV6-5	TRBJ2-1	TGTGCCAGGTATTTTGACAGGGGGAAGTACAATGAGCAGTTCTTC	CARYFDRGKYNEQFF
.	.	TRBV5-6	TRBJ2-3	TGTGCCAGCAGCTTGGGGGCAGATACGCAGTATTTT	CASSLGADTQYF
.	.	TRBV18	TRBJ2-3	TGTGCCAGCTCAGAGTACACAGATACGCAGTATTTT	CASSEYTDTQYF
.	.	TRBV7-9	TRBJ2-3	TGTGCCAGCAGCTTAATCGGCAGCACAGATACGCAGTATTTT	CASSLIGSTDTQYF
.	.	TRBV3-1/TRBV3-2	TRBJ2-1	TGTGCCAGCAGCCTCCGGGACACACCTGACAATGAGCAGTTCTTC	CASSLRDTPDNEQFF
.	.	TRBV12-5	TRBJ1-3	TGTGCTAGTGGTCCCCCCCAGCGGGCGTTAAACACCATATATTTT	CASGPPQRALNTIYF
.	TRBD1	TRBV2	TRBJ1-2	TGTGCCAGCAGCGAATTACCGGGACAGGGAGGGAACTATGGCTACACCTTC	CASSELPGQGGNYGYTF
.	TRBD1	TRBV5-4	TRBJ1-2	TGTGCCAGCAGCCGACAGGGTGGGGGCTACACCTTC	CASSRQGGGYTF
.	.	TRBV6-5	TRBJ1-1	TGTGCCAGCAGTTACTCGACCGGGGGCACTGAAGCTTTCTTT	CASSYSTGGTEAFF
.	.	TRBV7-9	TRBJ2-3	TGTGCCAGCAGCCCCTCGGGCGTAACGCAGTATTTT	CASSPSGVTQYF
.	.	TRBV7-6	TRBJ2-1	TGTGCCAGCAGCTTAGCGGTAGGTGGACCGGACAGCTACAATGAGCAGTTCTTC	CASSLAVGGPDSYNEQFF
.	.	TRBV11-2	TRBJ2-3	TGTGCCAGCAGCTTACGGGGAATGGGTACGCAGTATTTT	CASSLRGMGTQYF
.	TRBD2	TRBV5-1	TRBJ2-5	TGCGCCAGCAGCTTGATCCGGGGGGGATCCCAAGAGACCCAGTACTTC	CASSLIRGGSQETQYF
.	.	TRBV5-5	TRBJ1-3	TGTGCCAGCAGCTTGGCTCTTTTGATCGGAAACACCATATATTTT	CASSLALLIGNTIYF
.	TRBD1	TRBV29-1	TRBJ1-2	TGCAGCGTTGTGGGAACAGGGGGACGCGGCTACACCTTC	CSVVGTGGRGYTF
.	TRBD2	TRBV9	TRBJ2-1	TGTGCCAGCAGCGTAGGCCTAGCGGTCTCCTACAATGAGCAGTTCTTC	CASSVGLAVSYNEQFF